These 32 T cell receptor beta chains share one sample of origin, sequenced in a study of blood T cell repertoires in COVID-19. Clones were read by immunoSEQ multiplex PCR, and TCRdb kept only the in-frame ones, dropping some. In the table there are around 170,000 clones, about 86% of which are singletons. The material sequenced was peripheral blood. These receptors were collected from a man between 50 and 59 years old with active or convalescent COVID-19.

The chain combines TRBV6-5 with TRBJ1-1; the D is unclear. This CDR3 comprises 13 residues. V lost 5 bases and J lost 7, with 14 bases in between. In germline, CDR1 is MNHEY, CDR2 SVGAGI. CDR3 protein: CASSRSLVGEAFF. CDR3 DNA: TGTGCCAGCAGTCGCTCCTTAGTCGGTGAAGCTTTCTTT.

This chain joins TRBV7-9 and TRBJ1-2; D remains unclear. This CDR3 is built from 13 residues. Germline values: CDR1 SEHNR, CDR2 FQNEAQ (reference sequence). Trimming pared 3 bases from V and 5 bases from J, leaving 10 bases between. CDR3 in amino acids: CASSFDDIYGYTF. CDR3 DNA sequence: TGTGCCAGCAGCTTTGACGACATATATGGCTACACCTTC.

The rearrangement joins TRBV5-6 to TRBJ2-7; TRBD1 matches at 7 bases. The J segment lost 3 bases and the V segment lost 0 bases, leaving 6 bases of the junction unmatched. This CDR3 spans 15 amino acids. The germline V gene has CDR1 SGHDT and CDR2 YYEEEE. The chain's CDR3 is CASSLEGTEIYEQYF. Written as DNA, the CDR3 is TGTGCCAGCAGCTTGGAAGGGACAGAGATCTACGAGCAGTACTTC.

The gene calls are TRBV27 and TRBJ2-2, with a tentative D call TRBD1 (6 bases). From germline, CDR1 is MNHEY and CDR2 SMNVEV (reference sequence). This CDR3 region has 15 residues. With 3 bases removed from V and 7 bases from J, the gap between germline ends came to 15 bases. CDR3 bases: TGTGCCAGCAGTTTCAGGACAGCCAACGTCGGGGAGCTGTTTTTT. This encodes CASSFRTANVGELFF.

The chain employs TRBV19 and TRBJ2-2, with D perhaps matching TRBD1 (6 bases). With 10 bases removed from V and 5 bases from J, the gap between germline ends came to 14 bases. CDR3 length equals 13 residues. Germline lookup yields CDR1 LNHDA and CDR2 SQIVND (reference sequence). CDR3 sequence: CATQKQGTGELFF. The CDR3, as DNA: TGTGCCACCCAAAAACAGGGTACCGGGGAGCTGTTTTTT.

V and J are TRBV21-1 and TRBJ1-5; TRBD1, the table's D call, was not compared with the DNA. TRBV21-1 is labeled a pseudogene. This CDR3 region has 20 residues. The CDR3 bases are TGTGCCAGCAGGTGGCATCCGGGACAGGAGGACTTATCGTGCAATCAGCCCCAGCATTTT. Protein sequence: CASRWHPGQEDLSCNQPQHF.

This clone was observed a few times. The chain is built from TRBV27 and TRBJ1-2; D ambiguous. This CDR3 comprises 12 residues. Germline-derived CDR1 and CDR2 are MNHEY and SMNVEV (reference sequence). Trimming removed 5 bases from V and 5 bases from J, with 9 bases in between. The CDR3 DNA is TGTGCCAGCAGTAAAACAGCTTATGGCTACACCTTC. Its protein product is CASSKTAYGYTF.

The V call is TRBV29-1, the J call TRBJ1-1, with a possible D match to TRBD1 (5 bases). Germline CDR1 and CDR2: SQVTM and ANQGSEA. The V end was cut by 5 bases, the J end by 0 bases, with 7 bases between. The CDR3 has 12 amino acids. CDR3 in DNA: TGCAGCGTTAAGGGGATGAACACTGAAGCTTTCTTT. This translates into CSVKGMNTEAFF.

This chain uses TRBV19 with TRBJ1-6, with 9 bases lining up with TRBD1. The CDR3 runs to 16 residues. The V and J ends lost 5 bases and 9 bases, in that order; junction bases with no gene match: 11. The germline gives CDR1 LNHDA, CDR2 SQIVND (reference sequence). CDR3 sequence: CASSPPGTGLTSPLHF. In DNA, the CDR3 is TGTGCCAGTAGTCCCCCCGGGACAGGGTTGACTTCACCCCTCCACTTT.

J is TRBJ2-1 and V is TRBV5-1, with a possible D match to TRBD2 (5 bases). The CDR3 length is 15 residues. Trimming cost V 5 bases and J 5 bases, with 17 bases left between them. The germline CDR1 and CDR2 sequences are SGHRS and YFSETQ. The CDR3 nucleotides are TGCGCCAGCAGTTCCCGGCCTAGAGCGGACAATGAGCAGTTCTTC. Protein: CASSSRPRADNEQFF.

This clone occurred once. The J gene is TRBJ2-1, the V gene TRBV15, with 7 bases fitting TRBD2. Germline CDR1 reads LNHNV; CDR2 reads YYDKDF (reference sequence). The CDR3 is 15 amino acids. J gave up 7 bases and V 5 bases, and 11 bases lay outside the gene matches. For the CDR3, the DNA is TGTGCCACCAGCGGAGGGAGGGCGGGTAGAAATGAGCAGTTCTTC. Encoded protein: CATSGGRAGRNEQFF.

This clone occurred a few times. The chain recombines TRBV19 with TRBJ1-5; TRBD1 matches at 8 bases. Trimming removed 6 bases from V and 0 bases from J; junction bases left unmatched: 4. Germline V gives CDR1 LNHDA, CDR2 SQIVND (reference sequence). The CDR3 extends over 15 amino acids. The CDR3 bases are TGTGCCAGTAGGAGACAGGGGCATAGCAATCAGCCCCAGCATTTT. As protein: CASRRQGHSNQPQHF.

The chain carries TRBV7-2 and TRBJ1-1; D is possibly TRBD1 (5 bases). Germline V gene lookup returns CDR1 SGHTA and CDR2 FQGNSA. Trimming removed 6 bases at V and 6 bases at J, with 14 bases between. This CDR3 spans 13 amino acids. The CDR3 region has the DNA TGTGCCAGCAGTTACGGGGGGTCCGCTGAAGCTTTCTTT. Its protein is CASSYGGSAEAFF.

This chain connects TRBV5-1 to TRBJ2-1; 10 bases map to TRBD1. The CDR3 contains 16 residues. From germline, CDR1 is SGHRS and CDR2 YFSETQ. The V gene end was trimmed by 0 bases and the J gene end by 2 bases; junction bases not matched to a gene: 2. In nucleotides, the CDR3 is TGCGCCAGCAGCTTGGAGGGGACAGGGGCCTACAATGAGCAGTTCTTC. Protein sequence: CASSLEGTGAYNEQFF.

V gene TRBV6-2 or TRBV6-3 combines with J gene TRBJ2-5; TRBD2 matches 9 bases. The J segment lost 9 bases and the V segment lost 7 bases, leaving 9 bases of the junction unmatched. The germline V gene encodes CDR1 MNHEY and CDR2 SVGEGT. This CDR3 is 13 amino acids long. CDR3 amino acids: CASIPIAGAAQYF. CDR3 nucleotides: TGTGCCAGCATCCCAATAGCGGGAGCGGCCCAGTACTTC.

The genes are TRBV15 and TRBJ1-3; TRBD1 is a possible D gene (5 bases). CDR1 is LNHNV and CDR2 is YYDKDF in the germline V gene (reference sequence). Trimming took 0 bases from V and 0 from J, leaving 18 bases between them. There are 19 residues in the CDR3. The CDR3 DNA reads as TGTGCCACCAGCAGAGATCGTGGTGGGACTTTAGTCTCTGGAAACACCATATATTTT. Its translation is CATSRDRGGTLVSGNTIYF.

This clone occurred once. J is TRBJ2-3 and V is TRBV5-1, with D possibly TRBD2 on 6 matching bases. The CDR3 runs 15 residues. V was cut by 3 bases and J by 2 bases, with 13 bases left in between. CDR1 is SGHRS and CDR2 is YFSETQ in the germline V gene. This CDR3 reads CASSWTGGVTDTQYF. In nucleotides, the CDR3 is TGCGCCAGCAGCTGGACCGGAGGGGTCACAGATACGCAGTATTTT.

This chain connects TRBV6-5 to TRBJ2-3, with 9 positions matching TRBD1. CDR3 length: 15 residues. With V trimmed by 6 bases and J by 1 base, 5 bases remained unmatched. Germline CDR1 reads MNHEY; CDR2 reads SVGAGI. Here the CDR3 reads CASSHRTGGTDTQYF. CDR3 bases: TGTGCCAGCAGCCACCGGACAGGGGGCACAGATACGCAGTATTTT.

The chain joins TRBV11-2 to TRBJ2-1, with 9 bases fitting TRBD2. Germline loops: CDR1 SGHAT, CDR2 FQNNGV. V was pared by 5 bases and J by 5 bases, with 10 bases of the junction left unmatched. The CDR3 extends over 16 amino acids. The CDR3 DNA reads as TGTGCCAGCAGCCCACGACGACTAGCGGAGCACAATGAGCAGTTCTTC. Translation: CASSPRRLAEHNEQFF.

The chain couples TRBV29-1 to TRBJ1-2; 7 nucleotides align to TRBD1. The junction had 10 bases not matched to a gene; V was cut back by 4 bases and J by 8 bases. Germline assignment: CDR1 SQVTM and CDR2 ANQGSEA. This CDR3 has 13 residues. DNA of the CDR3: TGCAGCGTTGGACAGGGCAGAAATGAGGGCTACACCTTC. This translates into CSVGQGRNEGYTF.

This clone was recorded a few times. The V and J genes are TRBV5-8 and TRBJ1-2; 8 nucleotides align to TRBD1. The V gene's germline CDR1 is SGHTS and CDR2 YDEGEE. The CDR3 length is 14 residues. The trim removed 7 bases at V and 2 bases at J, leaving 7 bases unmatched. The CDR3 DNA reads TGTGCCAGCGATCAAAACAGGGGGAACTATGGCTACACCTTC. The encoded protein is CASDQNRGNYGYTF.

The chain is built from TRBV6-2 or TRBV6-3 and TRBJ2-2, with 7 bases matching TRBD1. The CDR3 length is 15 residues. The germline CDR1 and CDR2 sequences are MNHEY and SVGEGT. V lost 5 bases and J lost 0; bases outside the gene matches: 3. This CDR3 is CASSLTGANTGELFF. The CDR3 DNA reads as TGTGCCAGCAGTCTTACAGGGGCGAACACCGGGGAGCTGTTTTTT.

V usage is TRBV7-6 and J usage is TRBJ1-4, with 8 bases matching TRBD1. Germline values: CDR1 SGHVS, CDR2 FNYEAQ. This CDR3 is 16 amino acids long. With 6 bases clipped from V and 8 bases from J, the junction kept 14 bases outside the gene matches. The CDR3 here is CASSSARDRQWEKLFF. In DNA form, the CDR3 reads TGTGCCAGCAGTTCCGCTAGGGACAGGCAATGGGAAAAACTGTTTTTT.

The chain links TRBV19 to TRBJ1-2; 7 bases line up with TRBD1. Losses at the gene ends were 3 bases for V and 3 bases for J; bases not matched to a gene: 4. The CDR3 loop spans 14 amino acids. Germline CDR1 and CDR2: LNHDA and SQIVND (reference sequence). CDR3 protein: CASSITGADYGYTF. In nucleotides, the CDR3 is TGTGCCAGTAGTATTACAGGGGCGGACTATGGCTACACCTTC.

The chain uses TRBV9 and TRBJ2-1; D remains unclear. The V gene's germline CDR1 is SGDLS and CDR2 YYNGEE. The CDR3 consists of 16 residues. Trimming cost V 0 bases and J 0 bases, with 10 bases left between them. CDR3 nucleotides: TGTGCCAGCAGCGTAGCGGTTATGAGCTCCTACAATGAGCAGTTCTTC. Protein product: CASSVAVMSSYNEQFF.

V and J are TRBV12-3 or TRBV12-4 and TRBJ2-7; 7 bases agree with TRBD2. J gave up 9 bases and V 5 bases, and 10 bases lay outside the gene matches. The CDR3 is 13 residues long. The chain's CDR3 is CASSPLAVGGQYF. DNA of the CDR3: TGTGCCAGCAGTCCCCTAGCGGTTGGTGGGCAGTACTTC.

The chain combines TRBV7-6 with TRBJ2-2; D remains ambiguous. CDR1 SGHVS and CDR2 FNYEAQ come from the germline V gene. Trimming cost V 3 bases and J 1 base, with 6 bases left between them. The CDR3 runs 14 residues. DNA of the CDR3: TGTGCCAGCAGCTTGATGCGGAACACCGGGGAGCTGTTTTTT. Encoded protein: CASSLMRNTGELFF.

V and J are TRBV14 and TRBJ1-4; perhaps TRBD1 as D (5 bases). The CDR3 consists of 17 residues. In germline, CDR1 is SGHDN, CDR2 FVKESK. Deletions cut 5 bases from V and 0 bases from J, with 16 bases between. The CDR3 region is CASSGSYRTTTNEKLFF. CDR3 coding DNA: TGTGCCAGCAGCGGAAGCTACCGGACAACAACTAATGAAAAACTGTTTTTT.

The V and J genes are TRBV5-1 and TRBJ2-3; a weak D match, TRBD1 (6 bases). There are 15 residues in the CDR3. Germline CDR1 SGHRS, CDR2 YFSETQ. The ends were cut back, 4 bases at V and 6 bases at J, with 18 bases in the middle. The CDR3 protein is CASSLQGPPRDTQYF. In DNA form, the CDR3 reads TGCGCCAGCAGCCTTCAGGGGCCTCCACGGGATACGCAGTATTTT.

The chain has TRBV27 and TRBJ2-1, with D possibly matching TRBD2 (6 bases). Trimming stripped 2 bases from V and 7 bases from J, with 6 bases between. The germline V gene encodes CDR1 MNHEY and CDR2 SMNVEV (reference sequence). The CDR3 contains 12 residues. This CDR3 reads CASSLGGNEQFF. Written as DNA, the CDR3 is TGTGCCAGCAGTTTAGGGGGGAATGAGCAGTTCTTC.

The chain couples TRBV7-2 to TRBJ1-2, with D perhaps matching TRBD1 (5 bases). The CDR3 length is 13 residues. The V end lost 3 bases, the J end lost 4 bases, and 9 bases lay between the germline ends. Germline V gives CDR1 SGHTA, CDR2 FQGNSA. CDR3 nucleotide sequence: TGTGCCAGCAGCTTTGGGGGGGGCTATGGCTACACCTTC. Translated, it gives CASSFGGGYGYTF. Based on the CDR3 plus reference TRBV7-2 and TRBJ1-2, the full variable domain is GAGVSQSPSNKVTEKGKDVELRCDPISGHTALYWYRQSLGQGLEFLIYFQGNSAPDKSGLPSDRFSAERTGGSVSTLTIQRTQQEDSAVYLCASSFGGGYGYTFGSGTRLTVV.

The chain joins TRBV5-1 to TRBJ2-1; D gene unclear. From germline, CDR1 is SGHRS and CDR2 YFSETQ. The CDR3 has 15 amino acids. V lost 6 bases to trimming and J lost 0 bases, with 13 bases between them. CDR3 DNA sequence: TGCGCCAGCACCTCAGTTTCAGGCTCCTACAATGAGCAGTTCTTC. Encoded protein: CASTSVSGSYNEQFF.